This TCR beta chain was documented in a study of blood T cell repertoires in COVID-19. The overall study: The samples span acute and convalescent COVID-19 from the United States, Italy and Spain.

Some clones are missing from TCRdb's copy, which holds only in-frame ones; the method was immunoSEQ multiplex PCR. Among approximately 250,000 clones listed, 85% were seen once. Trimming shortened V by 6 bases and J by 4 bases, and 15 bases separated the two germline ends. Germline V lookup: CDR1 MNHEY, CDR2 SVGAGI. This CDR3 spans 14 amino acids. Enrollees, roughly 18 to 89 years old, lived in approximately 24 US areas. Assignments of participants to cohorts depended upon their own reported clinical history. Sequenced input: PBMCs or T cells enriched from blood (not recorded which). This chain links TRBV6-5 with TRBJ1-1; a possible D gene is TRBD1 (5 bases). This TCR was sampled from a woman in her forties or fifties with acute COVID-19. The CDR3 is CASRRTGMGTEAFF. The CDR3 DNA reads as TGTGCCAGCAGAAGAACAGGCATGGGCACTGAAGCTTTCTTT.